Listed here is a single T cell receptor beta chain. The data belong to a study of T cell changes during pregnancy in multiple sclerosis. Generated by immunoSEQ multiplex PCR, the TCRdb table keeps only in-frame clones and is missing some. The sample holds more than 45,000 clones, 80% to 95% seen once. With 1 base removed from V and 4 bases from J, the gap between germline ends came to 16 bases. This CDR3 comprises 17 residues. From germline, CDR1 is SGHTA and CDR2 FQGNSA. The origin of this receptor is a female donor with multiple sclerosis, enrolled in a pregnancy study. This material consisted of CD4+ T cells from peripheral blood mononuclear cells, taken after pregnancy. The chain recombines TRBV7-2 with TRBJ2-2; D is possibly TRBD2 (6 bases). CDR3 protein: CASSLGGGAWGTGELFF. The CDR3 DNA reads TGTGCCAGCAGCTTAGGCGGCGGGGCATGGGGCACCGGGGAGCTGTTTTTT. Combining the CDR3 with reference TRBV7-2 and TRBJ2-2 gives the whole variable domain GAGVSQSPSNKVTEKGKDVELRCDPISGHTALYWYRQSLGQGLEFLIYFQGNSAPDKSGLPSDRFSAERTGGSVSTLTIQRTQQEDSAVYLCASSLGGGAWGTGELFFGEGSRLTVL.